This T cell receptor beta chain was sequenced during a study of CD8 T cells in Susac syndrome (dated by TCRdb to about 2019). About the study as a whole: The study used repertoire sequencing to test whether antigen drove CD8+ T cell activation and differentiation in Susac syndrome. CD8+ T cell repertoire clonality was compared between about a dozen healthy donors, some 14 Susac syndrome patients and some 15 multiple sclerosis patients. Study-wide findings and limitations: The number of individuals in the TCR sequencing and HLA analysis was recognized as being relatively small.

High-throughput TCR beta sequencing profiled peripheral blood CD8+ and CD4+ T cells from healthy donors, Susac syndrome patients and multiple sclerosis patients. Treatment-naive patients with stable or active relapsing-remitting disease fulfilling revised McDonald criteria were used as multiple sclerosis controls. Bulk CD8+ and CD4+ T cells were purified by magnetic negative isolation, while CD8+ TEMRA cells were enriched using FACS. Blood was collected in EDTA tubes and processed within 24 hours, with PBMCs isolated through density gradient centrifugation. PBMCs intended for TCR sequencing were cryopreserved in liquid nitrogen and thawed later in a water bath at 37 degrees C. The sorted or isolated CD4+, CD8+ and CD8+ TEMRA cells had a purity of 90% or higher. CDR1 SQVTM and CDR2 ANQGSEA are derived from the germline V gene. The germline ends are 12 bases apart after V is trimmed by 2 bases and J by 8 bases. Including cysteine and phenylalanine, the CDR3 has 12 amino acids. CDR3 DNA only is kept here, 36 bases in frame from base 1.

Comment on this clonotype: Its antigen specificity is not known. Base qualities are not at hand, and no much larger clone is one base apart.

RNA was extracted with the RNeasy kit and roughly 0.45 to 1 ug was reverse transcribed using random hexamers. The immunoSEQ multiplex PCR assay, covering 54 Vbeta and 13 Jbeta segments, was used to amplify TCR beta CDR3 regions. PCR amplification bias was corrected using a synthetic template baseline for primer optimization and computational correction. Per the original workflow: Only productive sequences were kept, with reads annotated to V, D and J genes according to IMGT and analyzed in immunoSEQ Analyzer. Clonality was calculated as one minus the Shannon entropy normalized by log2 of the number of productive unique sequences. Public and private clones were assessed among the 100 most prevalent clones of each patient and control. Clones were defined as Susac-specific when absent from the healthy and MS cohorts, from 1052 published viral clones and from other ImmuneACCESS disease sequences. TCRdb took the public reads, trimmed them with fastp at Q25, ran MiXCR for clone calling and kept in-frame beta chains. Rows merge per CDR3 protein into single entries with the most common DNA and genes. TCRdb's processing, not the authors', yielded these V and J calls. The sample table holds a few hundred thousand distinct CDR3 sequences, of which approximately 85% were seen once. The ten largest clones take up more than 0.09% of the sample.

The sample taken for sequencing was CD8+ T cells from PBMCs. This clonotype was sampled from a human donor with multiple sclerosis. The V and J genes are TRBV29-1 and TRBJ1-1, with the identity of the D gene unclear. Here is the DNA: TGCAGCGTTGAACTAACGGGTGCAGAAGCTTTCTTT. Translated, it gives CSVELTGAEAFF.